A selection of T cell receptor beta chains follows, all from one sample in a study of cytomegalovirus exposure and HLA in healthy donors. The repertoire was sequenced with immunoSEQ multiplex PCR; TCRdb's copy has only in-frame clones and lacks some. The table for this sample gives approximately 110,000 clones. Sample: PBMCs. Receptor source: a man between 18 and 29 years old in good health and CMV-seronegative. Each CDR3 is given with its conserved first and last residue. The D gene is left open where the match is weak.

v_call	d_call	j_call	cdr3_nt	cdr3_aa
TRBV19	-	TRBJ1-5	TGTGCCAGTAGAATTACAGGGCTCAATCAGCCCCAGCATTTT	CASRITGLNQPQHF
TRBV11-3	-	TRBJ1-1	TGTGCCAGCAGCCCCGGGAGGAACACTGAAGCTTTCTTT	CASSPGRNTEAFF
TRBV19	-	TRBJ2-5	TGTGCCAGTAGCTTTCCAGGGGGGGAGACCCAGTACTTC	CASSFPGGETQYF
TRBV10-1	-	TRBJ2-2	TGCGCCAGCAGAGTGAAAGCTAACACCGGGGAGCTGTTTTTT	CASRVKANTGELFF
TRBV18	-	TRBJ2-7	TGTGCCAGCTCACAGACGGGGGACTCCTACGAGCAGTACTTC	CASSQTGDSYEQYF
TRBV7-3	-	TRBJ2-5	TGTGCCAGCAGCTTAGCGGGGCGGCGGGAGACCCAGTACTTC	CASSLAGRRETQYF
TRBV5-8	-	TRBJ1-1	TGTGCCAGCAGCTTAACGTGGGGGGAGACTGAAGCTTTCTTT	CASSLTWGETEAFF
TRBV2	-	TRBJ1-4	TGTGCCAGCCGGGGAGTTATAGGTGGTGAAAAACTGTTTTTT	CASRGVIGGEKLFF
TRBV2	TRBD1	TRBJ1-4	TGTGCCAGCATAGGTGGGGACAGGGGTGAAAAACTGTTTTTT	CASIGGDRGEKLFF
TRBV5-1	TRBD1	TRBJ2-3	TGCGCCAGCAGCTTGAGGCCGACAGGGGGCCTTCTAGGCACAGATACGCAGTATTTT	CASSLRPTGGLLGTDTQYF
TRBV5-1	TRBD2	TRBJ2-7	TGCGCCAGCAGCAGGTTAGCGGGAGGAGGCTACGAGCAGTACTTC	CASSRLAGGGYEQYF
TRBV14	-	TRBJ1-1	TGTGCCACTTCTGGGGGGGGCACTGAAGCTTTCTTT	CATSGGGTEAFF
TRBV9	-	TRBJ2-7	TGTGCCAGCAGCGTAGGTGGTATCTCCTACGAGCAGTACTTC	CASSVGGISYEQYF
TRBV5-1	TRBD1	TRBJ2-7	TGCGCCAGCCGGAGGACAGGGGGAACCTACGAGCAGTACTTC	CASRRTGGTYEQYF
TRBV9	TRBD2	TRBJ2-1	TGTGCCAGCAGCGGGAATAGCGGGTCCAGGAATGAGCAGTTCTTC	CASSGNSGSRNEQFF
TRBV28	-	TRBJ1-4	TGTGCCAGCAGCTCTTTGGGGACTTGGGAAAAACTGTTTTTT	CASSSLGTWEKLFF
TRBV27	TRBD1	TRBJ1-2	TGTGCCAGCAGTTCCCCGACAGGGATTAATGGCTACACCTTC	CASSSPTGINGYTF